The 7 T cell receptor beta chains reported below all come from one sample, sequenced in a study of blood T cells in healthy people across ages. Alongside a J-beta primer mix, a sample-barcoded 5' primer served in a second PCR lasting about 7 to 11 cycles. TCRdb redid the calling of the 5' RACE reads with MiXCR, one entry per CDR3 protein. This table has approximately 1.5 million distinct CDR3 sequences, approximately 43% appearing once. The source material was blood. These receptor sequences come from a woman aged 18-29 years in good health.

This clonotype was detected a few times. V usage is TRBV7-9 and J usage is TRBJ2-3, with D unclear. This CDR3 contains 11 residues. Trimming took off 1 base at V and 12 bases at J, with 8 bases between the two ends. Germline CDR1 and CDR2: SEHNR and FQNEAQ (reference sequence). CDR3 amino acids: CASSLEARQYF. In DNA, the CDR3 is TGTGCCAGCAGCTTAGAGGCCAGACAGTATTTT.

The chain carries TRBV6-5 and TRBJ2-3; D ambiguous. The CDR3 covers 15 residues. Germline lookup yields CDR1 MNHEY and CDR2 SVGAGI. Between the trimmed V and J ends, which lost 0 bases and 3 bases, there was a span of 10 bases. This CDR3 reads CASSYSWGPTDTQYF. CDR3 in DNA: TGTGCCAGCAGTTACTCCTGGGGTCCGACAGATACGCAGTATTTT.

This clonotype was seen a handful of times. The CDR3 loop is CASSYSKDRGLDTQYF. The CDR3 DNA reads TGTGCCAGCAGTTACTCCAAGGACAGGGGGCTAGATACGCAGTATTTT. This chain joins TRBV6-2 or TRBV6-3 and TRBJ2-3; 11 bases match TRBD1. Germline V gene lookup returns CDR1 MNHEY and CDR2 SVGEGT. CDR3 size: 16 residues. The V segment lost 0 bases and the J segment 5 bases; nucleotides outside the gene matches: 4.

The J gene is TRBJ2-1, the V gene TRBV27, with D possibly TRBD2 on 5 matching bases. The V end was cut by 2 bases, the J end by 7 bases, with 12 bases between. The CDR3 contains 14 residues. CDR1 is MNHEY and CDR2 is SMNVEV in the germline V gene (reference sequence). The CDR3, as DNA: TGTGCCAGCAGTTTACTTTCGGGGTTGAATGAGCAGTTCTTC. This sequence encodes CASSLLSGLNEQFF.

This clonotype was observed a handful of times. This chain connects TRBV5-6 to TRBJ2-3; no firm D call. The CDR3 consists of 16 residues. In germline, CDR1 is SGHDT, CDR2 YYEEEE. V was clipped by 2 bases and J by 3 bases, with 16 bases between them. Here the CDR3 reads CASSFPGESPTDTQYF. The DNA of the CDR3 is TGTGCCAGCAGCTTCCCAGGCGAGTCCCCAACAGATACGCAGTATTTT.

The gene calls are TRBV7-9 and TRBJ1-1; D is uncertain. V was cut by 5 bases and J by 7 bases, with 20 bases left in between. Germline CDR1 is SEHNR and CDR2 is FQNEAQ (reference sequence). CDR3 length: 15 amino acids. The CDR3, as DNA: TGTGCCAGCAGCCCCGCCGGGAGCCAGAGTGGTGAAGCTTTCTTT. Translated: CASSPAGSQSGEAFF. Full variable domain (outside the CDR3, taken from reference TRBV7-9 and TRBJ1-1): DTGVSQNPRHKITKRGQNVTFRCDPISEHNRLYWYRQTLGQGPEFLTYFQNEAQLEKSRLLSDRFSAERPKGSFSTLEIQRTEQGDSAMYLCASSPAGSQSGEAFFGQGTRLTVV.

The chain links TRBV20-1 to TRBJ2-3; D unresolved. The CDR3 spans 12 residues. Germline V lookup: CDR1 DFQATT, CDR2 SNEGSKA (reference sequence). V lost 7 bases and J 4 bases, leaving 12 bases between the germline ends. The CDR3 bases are TGCAGTGGATGGCATCTCGCAGATACGCAGTATTTT. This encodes CSGWHLADTQYF.